This passage covers 24 T cell receptor beta chains from one sample sequenced in a study of T cell repertoires in cytomegalovirus infection. These receptors are not linked to any known antigen. One entry per CDR3 protein, called by TCRdb with MiXCR from the reads. Among fewer than 950,000 distinct CDR3 sequences listed, roughly 33% were seen once. Sequencing was performed on cultured CD8+ T cells from PBMCs, taken from culture after CMV antigen stimulation. These TCRs come from a human donor in good health (CMV status not recorded). Some clones in this sample may be carry-over from other donors' samples.

The chain couples TRBV6-2 or TRBV6-3 to TRBJ1-5; maybe TRBD1 (6 bases). V was shortened by 7 bases and J by 0 bases, with 13 bases between the two germline ends. This CDR3 contains 15 residues. Germline V gene data show CDR1 as MNHEY and CDR2 as SVGEGT. CDR3 nucleotides: TGTGCCAGCAACACAGGGCCGGATAGCAATCAGCCCCAGCATTTT. Its translation is CASNTGPDSNQPQHF.

This clonotype has just one count. The V call is TRBV9, the J call TRBJ2-5; 11 nucleotides line up with TRBD1. Germline-derived CDR1 and CDR2 are SGDLS and YYNGEE. After removal of 0 bases from V and 5 bases from J, the junction contained 9 bases not matched to a gene. The CDR3 has 17 residues. This chain's CDR3 is CASSVGERTGGAETQYF. Written as DNA, the CDR3 is TGTGCCAGCAGCGTAGGGGAGAGGACAGGGGGCGCCGAGACCCAGTACTTC.

The chain links TRBV5-5 to TRBJ2-2; 7 bases are a match to TRBD1. The J segment lost 4 bases and the V segment lost 3 bases, leaving 3 bases of the junction unmatched. The CDR3 is 14 amino acids. Germline V gives CDR1 SGHKS, CDR2 YYEKEE (reference sequence). The CDR3 DNA reads TGTGCCAGCAGCTGGGACAGCCCCACCGGGGAGCTGTTTTTT. This translates into CASSWDSPTGELFF.

The chain employs TRBV12-5 and TRBJ1-5; possible D gene TRBD1, 6 bases. CDR1 is LGHNT and CDR2 is FRNRAP in the germline V gene. V shed 0 bases and J shed 7 bases, with 13 bases lying between them. The CDR3 runs to 15 residues. CDR3 sequence reads: CASGLVRGPGQPQHF. The CDR3 DNA reads TGTGCTAGTGGTTTGGTACGGGGGCCCGGACAGCCCCAGCATTTT. The complete variable domain, with remaining parts taken from reference TRBV12-5 and TRBJ1-5, reads DARVTQTPRHKVTEMGQEVTMRCQPILGHNTVFWYRQTMMQGLELLAYFRNRAPLDDSGMPKDRFSAEMPDATLATLKIQPSEPRDSAVYFCASGLVRGPGQPQHFGDGTRLSIL.

The sample holds many counts of this clonotype. This chain uses TRBV7-2 with TRBJ2-3; 8 nucleotides align to TRBD2. The junction had 8 bases not matched to a gene; V was cut back by 5 bases and J by 4 bases. CDR1 SGHTA and CDR2 FQGNSA come from the germline V gene. The length of the CDR3 is 15 residues. This CDR3 is CASSPARGVSDTQYF. Here the CDR3 DNA reads TGTGCCAGCAGCCCTGCGCGGGGGGTATCAGATACGCAGTATTTT.

V and J are TRBV27 and TRBJ2-5; D unresolved. CDR1 and CDR2 (germline): MNHEY, SMNVEV (reference sequence). The V and J ends lost 3 bases and 3 bases respectively, with 20 bases between them. There are 17 residues in the CDR3. The CDR3 DNA is TGTGCCAGCAGTTTGCATCCCCGTGGTCTGCATAAAGAGACCCAGTACTTC. Encoded protein: CASSLHPRGLHKETQYF.

The chain has TRBV7-6 and TRBJ1-1; D possibly corresponds to TRBD1 (5 bases). CDR1 is SGHVS and CDR2 is FNYEAQ in the germline V gene. The V and J ends lost 1 base and 0 bases respectively, with 9 bases between them. The CDR3 has 15 amino acids. The CDR3 region is CASSLVWGMNTEAFF. The CDR3 nucleotides are TGTGCCAGCAGCTTAGTTTGGGGCATGAACACTGAAGCTTTCTTT.

This clonotype was recorded at least ten times. The chain employs TRBV2 and TRBJ2-4; 12 bases map to TRBD2. The CDR3 spans 18 residues. The ends lost 2 bases at V and 6 bases at J; junction bases unmatched: 11. Germline lookup yields CDR1 SNHLY and CDR2 FYNNEI. In DNA, the CDR3 is TGTGCCAGCAGTGAAACGGCTAGCGGGGGGGCCGCCGGAAACATTCAGTACTTC. This gives the protein CASSETASGGAAGNIQYF. The full variable domain, in which reference TRBV2 and TRBJ2-4 provide the parts outside the CDR3, is EPEVTQTPSHQVTQMGQEVILRCVPISNHLYFYWYRQILGQKVEFLVSFYNNEISEKSEIFDDQFSVERPDGSNFTLKIRSTKLEDSAMYFCASSETASGGAAGNIQYFGAGTRLSVL.

There are a few counts of this clonotype. This chain links TRBV6-2 or TRBV6-3 with TRBJ2-7; a weak D match, TRBD2 (5 bases). V was cut by 2 bases and J by 2 bases, with 10 bases left in between. The germline CDR1 and CDR2 sequences are MNHEY and SVGEGT. This CDR3 contains 14 residues. CDR3 sequence: CASSYDEGAYEQYV. The CDR3 nucleotides are TGTGCCAGCAGTTACGATGAGGGAGCCTACGAGCAGTACGTC.

The gene calls are TRBV7-6 and TRBJ1-1, with a possible D match to TRBD1 (5 bases). The V end lost 3 bases, the J end lost 4 bases, and 15 bases lay between the germline ends. Germline assignment: CDR1 SGHVS and CDR2 FNYEAQ. This CDR3 has 15 amino acids. CDR3 DNA: TGTGCCAGCAGCTTGGCGGACCCGAGGGGCACTGAAGCTTTCTTT. It specifies CASSLADPRGTEAFF.

The chain is built from TRBV28 and TRBJ1-4; D is unresolved. The CDR3 has 15 amino acids. Germline V CDR1 and CDR2: MDHEN, SYDVKM. Trimming removed 6 bases at V and 6 bases at J, with 17 bases between. The CDR3 DNA reads as TGTGCCAGCAGAACCGACACTCTAGGGTATGAAAAACTGTTTTTT. Translated, it gives CASRTDTLGYEKLFF.

For this clonotype: One end of the junction varies from germline; a read error may be responsible. The chain links TRBV7-6 to TRBJ2-2, with D tentatively TRBD2 (7 bases). Germline V CDR1 and CDR2: SGHVS, FNYEAQ. This CDR3 has 15 residues. CDR3 in amino acids: CASSGLGGNTGGLFF. In nucleotides, the CDR3 is TGTGCCAGCAGCGGACTAGGGGGGAACACCGGGGGGCTGTTTTTT.

The chain employs TRBV5-6 and TRBJ2-2, with D possibly TRBD2 on 5 matching bases. V lost 4 bases and J 0 bases, leaving 19 bases between the germline ends. The CDR3 is made up of 18 amino acids. Germline CDR1 reads SGHDT; CDR2 reads YYEEEE. As DNA, the CDR3 is TGTGCCAGCAGCCCAAGGAAGGAGGCCGGGTCGAACACCGGGGAGCTGTTTTTT. This sequence encodes CASSPRKEAGSNTGELFF.

The V call is TRBV3-1, the J call TRBJ2-5; D not resolved. The germline V gene has CDR1 LGHDT and CDR2 YNNKEL (reference sequence). V lost 4 bases and J lost 4, with 10 bases in between. This CDR3 region has 13 residues. CDR3 bases: TGTGCCAGCAGCCCACGCTCTGCAGAGACCCAGTACTTC. Protein product: CASSPRSAETQYF.

The chain carries TRBV12-3 or TRBV12-4 and TRBJ2-4, with D maybe TRBD1 (6 bases). The V end was cut by 7 bases, the J end by 10 bases, with 20 bases between. CDR3 length: 14 residues. Written as DNA, the CDR3 is TGTGCCAGCACCGACGGGCAGGGGTTGCGGATTCAGTACTTC. Protein: CASTDGQGLRIQYF.

This clonotype has a handful of counts. This chain joins TRBV23-1 and TRBJ1-1; no firm D call. TRBV23-1 is known as an ORF, though its function is uncertain. The CDR3 covers 15 residues. The V gene lost 4 bases and the J gene lost 0 bases, with 12 bases spanning the gap. The CDR3 sequence: CASSLRHSMNTEAFF. The CDR3 coding sequence is TGCGCCAGCAGTCTTAGACACTCCATGAACACTGAAGCTTTCTTT.

The chain couples TRBV5-6 to TRBJ1-1; D gene uncertain. Germline V lookup: CDR1 SGHDT, CDR2 YYEEEE. The CDR3 is made up of 12 amino acids. V was shortened by 0 bases and J by 7 bases, with 7 bases between the two germline ends. CDR3 bases: TGTGCCAGCAGCTTGGGGCGGTATGAAGCTTTCTTT. Encoded protein: CASSLGRYEAFF.

The chain employs TRBV19 and TRBJ2-1; D unclear. CDR1 and CDR2 (germline): LNHDA, SQIVND (reference sequence). The length of the CDR3 is 17 residues. The V end was cut by 4 bases, the J end by 0 bases, with 16 bases between. The CDR3 nucleotides read TGTGCCAGTAGTAACCTTCAGCTCCTGAGCTCCTACAATGAGCAGTTCTTC. It codes for CASSNLQLLSSYNEQFF.

The CDR3 nucleotides are TGTGCCAGCAGTTCGGGACACTTCGATAATGGCTACACCTTC. Its protein product is CASSSGHFDNGYTF. The chain links TRBV7-9 to TRBJ1-2; D is possibly TRBD1 (6 bases). Trimming pared 6 bases from V and 6 bases from J, leaving 17 bases between. The V gene's germline CDR1 is SEHNR and CDR2 FQNEAQ (reference sequence). There are 14 residues in the CDR3.

The chain is built from TRBV20-1 and TRBJ1-2; the D is unclear. CDR1 and CDR2 (germline): DFQATT, SNEGSKA (reference sequence). Trimming pared 6 bases from V and 2 bases from J, leaving 13 bases between. The CDR3 contains 13 residues. CDR3 bases: TGCAGTGCGTATTTAGGGCGGAACTATGGCTACACCTTC. Its translation is CSAYLGRNYGYTF.

The chain is built from TRBV28 and TRBJ2-1; maybe TRBD1 (5 bases). The CDR3 contains 15 residues. V was clipped by 3 bases and J by 5 bases, with 14 bases between them. Germline V gives CDR1 MDHEN, CDR2 SYDVKM. As DNA, the CDR3 is TGTGCCAGCAGTTTCCCATCTCAGACAGACAATGAGCAGTTCTTC. It encodes CASSFPSQTDNEQFF.

A note on this clonotype: A read error may explain this, as a much larger clone is one base away. The J gene is TRBJ2-7, the V gene TRBV20-1; D might be TRBD2 (6 bases). The germline V gene has CDR1 DFQATT and CDR2 SNEGSKA (reference sequence). V dropped 8 bases and J dropped 3 bases, with 17 bases sitting between them. This CDR3 has 13 residues. The CDR3 reads CSTKKTSFYEQYF. The CDR3 region has the DNA TGCAGTACTAAAAAGACTAGTTTCTACGAGCAGTACTTC.

In this sample, this clonotype turned up a few times. The rearrangement uses TRBV12-3 or TRBV12-4 and TRBJ1-1; possibly TRBD1 for D (5 bases). V lost 4 bases and J 11 bases, leaving 14 bases between the germline ends. The CDR3 sequence is 12 residues long. This chain's CDR3 is CASSSGRLGAFF. The CDR3 DNA sequence: TGTGCCAGCAGTTCGGGACGGCTCGGCGCTTTCTTT.

The chain employs TRBV5-1 and TRBJ1-1; weak D call: TRBD1 (5 bases). Per germline, CDR1 SGHRS and CDR2 YFSETQ. CDR3 size: 15 residues. The V end lost 4 bases, the J end lost 1 base, and 14 bases lay between the germline ends. The DNA of the CDR3 is TGCGCCAGCAGCAGGGAGACAGATCAGAACACTGAAGCTTTCTTT. Residues: CASSRETDQNTEAFF. Complete variable domain (other parts from reference TRBV5-1 and TRBJ1-1): KAGVTQTPRYLIKTRGQQVTLSCSPISGHRSVSWYQQTPGQGLQFLFEYFSETQRNKGNFPGRFSGRQFSNSRSEMNVSTLELGDSALYLCASSRETDQNTEAFFGQGTRLTVV.